This T cell receptor (beta chain) was captured in a study of T-cell memory formation after mild COVID-19. TCRdb re-derived calls from the 5' RACE reads in MiXCR, one entry per CDR3 protein. This sample has tens of thousands of distinct CDR3 sequences; more than 10% occur once, and the top ten carry about 27%. The V and J ends lost 4 bases and 8 bases, in that order; junction bases with no gene match: 12. Germline CDR1 is LGHNA and CDR2 is YNFKEQ. The CDR3 runs 16 residues. The J gene is TRBJ2-4, the V gene TRBV4-2; 9 bases are shared with TRBD2. The source material was PBMCs or a T cell subset sorted from them (not recorded which). The TCR was taken from an adult woman who had mild COVID-19 (a few samples of this study predate the infection). Cell type and time point are not known. The CDR3 reads CASSLLAGGVDDIQYF. DNA for the CDR3: TGTGCCAGCAGCCTACTGGCGGGAGGGGTGGACGACATTCAGTACTTC.